Described below is a single TCR beta chain sequence and its context. Trimming pared 3 bases from V and 7 bases from J, leaving 7 bases between. The CDR3 has 12 residues. Germline V gene data show CDR1 as GTSNPN and CDR2 as SVGIG (reference sequence). Methods used by the authors: Reference gene primer amplification in the assay estimated nucleated cell counts. Data came from immunoSEQ multiplex PCR; TCRdb stores just in-frame clones and leaves some out. V and J calls and clone size come straight from that table; D and trimming were deduced from the DNA. This sample yields about 210,000 clones, of which 80% to 90% are seen a single time; under 0.9% belongs to the top ten. This sample stems from a study of blood T cell repertoires in COVID-19. Study-wide context: Sites in the United States, Italy and Spain provided acute and convalescent COVID-19 samples. Sources were T cells, B-cell-depleted T cells, or PBMCs; the material itself was cDNA or gDNA.

The sequence derives from a man aged 40-50 years with acute or convalescent COVID-19. The J gene is TRBJ1-6, the V gene TRBV30, with no clear D. Sequencing input: peripheral blood. The CDR3 nucleotides are TGTGCCTGGAGGGCAGTCAATTCACCCCTCCACTTT. Translation: CAWRAVNSPLHF.